Reported below is one T cell receptor beta chain. As yet, its antigen is unknown. The data are from a study of OX40 agonist ivuxolimab in advanced cancers. Study conclusions and caveats: Also present in some nonresponders was a low level of normalized T-cell clonal expansion. In CD8+ T cells, expanded clones were on average more numerous than in CD4+.

CDR3 size: 13 residues. With V trimmed by 5 bases and J by 4 bases, 4 bases remained unmatched. The V gene's germline CDR1 is SEHNR and CDR2 FQNEAQ (reference sequence). Some clones are missing from TCRdb's copy, which holds only in-frame ones; the method was immunoSEQ multiplex PCR. Here the sample spans over 80,000 clones, less than 90% being singletons. Peripheral blood came from all dose cohorts at three timepoints. The chain combines TRBV7-9 with TRBJ1-2; TRBD1 matches at 7 bases. The receptor's source is an adult with an advanced solid tumor such as melanoma, head and neck, liver or kidney cancer. Sequenced material: CD4+ or CD8+ T cells sorted from blood, taken in a trial of the OX40 agonist ivuxolimab. CDR3 DNA: TGTGCCAGCAGCCAACAGGGGACCTATGGCTACACCTTC. It codes for CASSQQGTYGYTF.